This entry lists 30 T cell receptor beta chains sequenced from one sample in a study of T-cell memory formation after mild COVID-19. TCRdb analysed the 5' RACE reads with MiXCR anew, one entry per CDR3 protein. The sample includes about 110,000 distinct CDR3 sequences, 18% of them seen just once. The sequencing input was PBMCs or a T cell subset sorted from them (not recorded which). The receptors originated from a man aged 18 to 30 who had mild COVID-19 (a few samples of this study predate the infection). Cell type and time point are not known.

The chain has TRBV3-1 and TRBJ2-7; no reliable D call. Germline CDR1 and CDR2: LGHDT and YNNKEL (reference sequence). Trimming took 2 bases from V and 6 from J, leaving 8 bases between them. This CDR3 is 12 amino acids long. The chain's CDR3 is CASSQTLGEQYF. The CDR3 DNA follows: TGTGCCAGCAGCCAAACGTTAGGCGAGCAGTACTTC.

CDR3 in amino acids: CASSLAANEETQYF. CDR3 nucleotides: TGTGCCAGCAGCTTGGCCGCCAATGAAGAGACCCAGTACTTC. The chain uses TRBV5-5 and TRBJ2-5, with D uncertain. In germline, CDR1 is SGHKS, CDR2 YYEKEE (reference sequence). Deletions cut 0 bases from V and 3 bases from J, with 9 bases between. This CDR3 spans 14 amino acids.

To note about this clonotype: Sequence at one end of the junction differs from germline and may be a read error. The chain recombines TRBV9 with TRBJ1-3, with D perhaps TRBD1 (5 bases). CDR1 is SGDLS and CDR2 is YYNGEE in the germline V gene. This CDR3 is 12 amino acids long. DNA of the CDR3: TGTGCCAGCAGCCCGGGGGGGTACGGCTTGCATTTT. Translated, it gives CASSPGGYGLHF.

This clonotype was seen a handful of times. The CDR3 nucleotides read TGTGCCAGCAGCTCTTACAGGGGTGAAGCTTTCTTT. It encodes CASSSYRGEAFF. The chain uses TRBV14 and TRBJ1-1, with 7 bases lining up with TRBD1. Germline assignment: CDR1 SGHDN and CDR2 FVKESK. This CDR3 has 12 amino acids. V lost 5 bases to trimming and J lost 7 bases; unmatched junction nucleotides: 4. Full variable domain (rest looked up from reference TRBV14 and TRBJ1-1): EAGVTQFPSHSVIEKGQTVTLRCDPISGHDNLYWYRRVMGKEIKFLLHFVKESKQDESGMPNNRFLAERTGGTYSTLKVQPAELEDSGVYFCASSSYRGEAFFGQGTRLTVV.

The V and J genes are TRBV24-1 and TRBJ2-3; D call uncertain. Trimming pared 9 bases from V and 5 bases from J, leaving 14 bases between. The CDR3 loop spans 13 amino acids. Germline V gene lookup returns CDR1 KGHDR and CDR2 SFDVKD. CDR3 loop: CATSSPVGDTQYF. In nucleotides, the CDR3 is TGTGCCACCTCCTCTCCCGTAGGAGATACGCAGTATTTT.

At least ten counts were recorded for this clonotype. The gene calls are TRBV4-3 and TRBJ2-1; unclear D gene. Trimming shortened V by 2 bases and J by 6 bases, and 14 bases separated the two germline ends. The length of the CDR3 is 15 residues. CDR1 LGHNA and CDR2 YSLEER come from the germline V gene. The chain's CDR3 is CASSQTPQKGNEQFF. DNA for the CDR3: TGCGCCAGCAGCCAAACCCCCCAGAAGGGCAATGAGCAGTTCTTC.

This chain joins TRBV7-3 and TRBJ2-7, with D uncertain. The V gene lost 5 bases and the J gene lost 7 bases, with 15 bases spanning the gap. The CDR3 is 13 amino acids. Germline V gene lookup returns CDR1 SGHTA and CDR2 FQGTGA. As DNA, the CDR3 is TGTGCCAGCAGCACCCACGCCTTGACGGAGCAGTACTTC. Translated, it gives CASSTHALTEQYF.

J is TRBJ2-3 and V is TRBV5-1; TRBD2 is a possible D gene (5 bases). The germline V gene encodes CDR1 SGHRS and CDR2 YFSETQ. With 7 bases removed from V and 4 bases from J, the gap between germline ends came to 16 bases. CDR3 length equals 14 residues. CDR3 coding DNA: TGCGCCAGCGGGGTGCGGCTAGCCCCAGATACGCAGTATTTT. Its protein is CASGVRLAPDTQYF.

The CDR3 sequence: CASSQERGLAFF. CDR3 nucleotides: TGTGCCAGCAGCCAAGAGCGGGGTCTGGCTTTCTTT. The rearrangement links TRBV4-2 to TRBJ1-1; unclear D gene. Trimming took 0 bases from V and 11 from J, leaving 10 bases between them. Germline V CDR1 and CDR2: LGHNA, YNFKEQ. This CDR3 is 12 amino acids long.

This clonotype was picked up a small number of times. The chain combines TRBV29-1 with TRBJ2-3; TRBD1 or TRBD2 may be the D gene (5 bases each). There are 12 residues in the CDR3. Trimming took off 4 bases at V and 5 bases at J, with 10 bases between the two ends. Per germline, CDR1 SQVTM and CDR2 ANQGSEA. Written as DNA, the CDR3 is TGCAGCGTTGGGGGGTTGCTAGATACGCAGTATTTT. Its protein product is CSVGGLLDTQYF.

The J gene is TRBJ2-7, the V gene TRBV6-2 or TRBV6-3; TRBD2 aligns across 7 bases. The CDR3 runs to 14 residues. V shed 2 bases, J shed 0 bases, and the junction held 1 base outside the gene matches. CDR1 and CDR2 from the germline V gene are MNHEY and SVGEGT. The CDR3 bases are TGTGCCAGCAGTTACGGACTAGGCTCCTACGAGCAGTACGTC. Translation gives CASSYGLGSYEQYV.

The CDR3 DNA follows: TGTGCCAGCAGTTACGGCCTAGGCACAGATACGCAGTATTTT. Translation: CASSYGLGTDTQYF. The rearrangement joins TRBV6-2 or TRBV6-3 to TRBJ2-3; D is uncertain. CDR1 and CDR2 from the germline V gene are MNHEY and SVGEGT. The CDR3 totals 14 residues. V was cut by 2 bases and J by 1 base, with 7 bases left in between.

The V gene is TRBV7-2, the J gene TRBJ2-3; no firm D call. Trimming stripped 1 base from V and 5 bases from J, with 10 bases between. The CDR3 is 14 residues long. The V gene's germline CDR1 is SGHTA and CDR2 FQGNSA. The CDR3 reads CASSLGLLGDTQYF. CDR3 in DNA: TGTGCCAGCAGCTTAGGCTTATTAGGAGATACGCAGTATTTT.

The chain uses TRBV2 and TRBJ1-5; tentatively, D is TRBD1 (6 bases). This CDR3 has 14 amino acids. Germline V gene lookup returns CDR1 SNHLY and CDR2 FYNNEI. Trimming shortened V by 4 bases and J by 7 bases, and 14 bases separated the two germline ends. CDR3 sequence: CASSGQGRSQPQHF. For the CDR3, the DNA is TGTGCCAGCAGTGGGCAGGGGCGCTCCCAGCCCCAGCATTTT.

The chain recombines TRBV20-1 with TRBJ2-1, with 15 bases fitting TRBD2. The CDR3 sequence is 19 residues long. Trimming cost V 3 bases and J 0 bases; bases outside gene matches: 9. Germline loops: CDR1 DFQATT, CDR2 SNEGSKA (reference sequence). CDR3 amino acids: CSASLPGLAGGSSYNEQFF. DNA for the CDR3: TGCAGTGCTAGCCTCCCAGGACTAGCGGGGGGGAGCTCCTACAATGAGCAGTTCTTC.

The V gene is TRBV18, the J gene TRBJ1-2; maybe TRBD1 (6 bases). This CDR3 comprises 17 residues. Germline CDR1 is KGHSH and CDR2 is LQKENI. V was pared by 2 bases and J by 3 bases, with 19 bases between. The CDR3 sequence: CASSPGTGNFGHYGYTF. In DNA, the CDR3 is TGTGCCAGCTCACCAGGAACAGGGAATTTCGGTCACTATGGCTACACCTTC.

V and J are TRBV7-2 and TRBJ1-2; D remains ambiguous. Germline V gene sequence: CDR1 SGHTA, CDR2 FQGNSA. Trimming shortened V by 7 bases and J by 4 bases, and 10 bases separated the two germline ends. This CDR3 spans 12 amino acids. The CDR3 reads CASNPNPYGYTF. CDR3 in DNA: TGTGCCAGCAACCCCAATCCCTATGGCTACACCTTC.

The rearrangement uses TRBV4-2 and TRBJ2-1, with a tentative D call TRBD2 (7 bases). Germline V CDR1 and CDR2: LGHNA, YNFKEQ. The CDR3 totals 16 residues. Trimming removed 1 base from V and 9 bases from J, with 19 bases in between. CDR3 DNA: TGTGCCAGCAGCCAAGTATCCGCGGGGGCAAGGAGTGAGCAGTTCTTC. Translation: CASSQVSAGARSEQFF.

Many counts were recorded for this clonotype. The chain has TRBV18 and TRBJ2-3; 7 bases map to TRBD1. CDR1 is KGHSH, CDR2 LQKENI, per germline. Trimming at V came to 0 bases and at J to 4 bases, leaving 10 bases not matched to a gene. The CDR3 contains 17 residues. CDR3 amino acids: CASSPPRQGPVADTQYF. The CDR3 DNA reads TGTGCCAGCTCACCACCCCGACAGGGTCCCGTTGCAGATACGCAGTATTTT.

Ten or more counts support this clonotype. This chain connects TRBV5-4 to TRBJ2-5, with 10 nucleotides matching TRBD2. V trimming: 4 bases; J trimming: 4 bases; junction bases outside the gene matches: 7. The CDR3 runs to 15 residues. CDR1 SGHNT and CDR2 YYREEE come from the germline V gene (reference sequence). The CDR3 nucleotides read TGTGCCAGCAGCATGGGACTAGCGAGAAGAGAGACCCAGTACTTC. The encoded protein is CASSMGLARRETQYF.

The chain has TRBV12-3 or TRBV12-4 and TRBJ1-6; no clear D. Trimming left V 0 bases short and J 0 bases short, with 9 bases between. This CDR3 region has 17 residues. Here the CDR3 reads CASSLAAGSSYNSPLHF. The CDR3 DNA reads TGTGCCAGCAGTTTAGCGGCGGGGAGCTCCTATAATTCACCCCTCCACTTT.

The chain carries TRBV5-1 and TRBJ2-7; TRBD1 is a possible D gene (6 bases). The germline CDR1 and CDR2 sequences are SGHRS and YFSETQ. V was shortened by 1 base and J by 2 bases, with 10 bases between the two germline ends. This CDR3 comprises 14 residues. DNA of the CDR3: TGCGCCAGCAGCTTGCCTGGGACAACCTACGAGCAGTACTTC. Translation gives CASSLPGTTYEQYF.

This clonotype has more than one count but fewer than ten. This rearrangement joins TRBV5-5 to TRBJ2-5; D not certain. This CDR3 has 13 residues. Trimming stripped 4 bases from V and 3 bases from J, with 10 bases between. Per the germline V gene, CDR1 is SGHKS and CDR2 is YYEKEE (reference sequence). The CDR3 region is CASSPRPEETQYF. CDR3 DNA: TGTGCCAGCAGCCCAAGACCGGAAGAGACCCAGTACTTC.

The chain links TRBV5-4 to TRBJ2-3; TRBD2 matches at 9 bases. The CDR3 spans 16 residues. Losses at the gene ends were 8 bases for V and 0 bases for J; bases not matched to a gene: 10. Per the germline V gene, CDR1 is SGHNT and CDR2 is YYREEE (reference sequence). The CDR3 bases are TGTGCCAGTTCGAAGACTAGCGGCACTAGCACAGATACGCAGTATTTT. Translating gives CASSKTSGTSTDTQYF.

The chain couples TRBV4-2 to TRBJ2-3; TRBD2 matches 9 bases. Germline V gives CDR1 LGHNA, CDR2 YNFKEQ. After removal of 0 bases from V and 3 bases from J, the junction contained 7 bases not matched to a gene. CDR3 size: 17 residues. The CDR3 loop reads CASSQDGGGGATDTQYF. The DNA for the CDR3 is TGTGCCAGCAGCCAAGATGGAGGCGGGGGGGCAACAGATACGCAGTATTTT.

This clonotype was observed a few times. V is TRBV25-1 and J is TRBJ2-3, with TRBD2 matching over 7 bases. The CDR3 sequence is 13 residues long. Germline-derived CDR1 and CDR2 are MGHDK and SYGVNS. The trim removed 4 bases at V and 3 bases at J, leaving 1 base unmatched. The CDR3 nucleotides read TGTGCCAGCAGTGGACTAGCAACAGATACGCAGTATTTT. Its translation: CASSGLATDTQYF.

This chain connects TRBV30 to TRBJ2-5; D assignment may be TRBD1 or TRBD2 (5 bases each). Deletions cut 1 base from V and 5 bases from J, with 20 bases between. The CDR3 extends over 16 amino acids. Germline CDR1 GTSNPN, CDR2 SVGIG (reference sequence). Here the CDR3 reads CAWSASQRGNVETQYF. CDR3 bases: TGTGCCTGGAGTGCCTCCCAGAGGGGAAATGTGGAGACCCAGTACTTC.

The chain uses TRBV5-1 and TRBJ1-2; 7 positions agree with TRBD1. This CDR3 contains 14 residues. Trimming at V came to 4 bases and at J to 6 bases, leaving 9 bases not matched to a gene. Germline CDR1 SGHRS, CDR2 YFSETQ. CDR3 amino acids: CASSLLGQGDGYTF. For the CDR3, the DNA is TGCGCCAGCAGCCTGTTGGGGCAGGGGGATGGCTACACCTTC.

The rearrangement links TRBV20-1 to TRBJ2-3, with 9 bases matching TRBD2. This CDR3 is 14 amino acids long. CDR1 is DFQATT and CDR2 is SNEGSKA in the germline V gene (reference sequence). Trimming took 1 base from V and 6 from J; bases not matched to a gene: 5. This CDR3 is CSARVAGAGDTQYF. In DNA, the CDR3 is TGCAGTGCTAGAGTAGCGGGGGCCGGGGATACGCAGTATTTT.

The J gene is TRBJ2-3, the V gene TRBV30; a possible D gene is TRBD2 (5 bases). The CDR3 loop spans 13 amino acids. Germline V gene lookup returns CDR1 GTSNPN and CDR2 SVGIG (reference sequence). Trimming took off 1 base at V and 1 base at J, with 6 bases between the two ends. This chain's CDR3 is CAWSGGRTDTQYF. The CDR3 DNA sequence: TGTGCCTGGAGTGGAGGGCGCACAGATACGCAGTATTTT.